This T cell receptor (beta chain) was profiled in a study of spatial heterogeneity in lung cancer. This clonotype was seen ten or more times. Unique molecular identifiers tagged every individual TCR cDNA molecule. TCRdb passed the 5' RACE reads through MiXCR, listing each CDR3 protein once. The sample lists 40,000 or so distinct CDR3 sequences; 4% to 6% were seen once. Time point defined: sample taken at primary tumor resection. Sequencing covered unsorted whole RNA taken from tumor, nontumor lung or frozen PBMC. V was cut by 5 bases and J by 4 bases, with 9 bases left in between. The CDR3 extends over 12 amino acids. Per the germline V gene, CDR1 is SEHNR and CDR2 is FQNEAQ (reference sequence).

The material was PBMCs, obtained at surgery. The V and J genes are TRBV7-9 and TRBJ2-7, with unresolved D. The clonotype comes from a female donor with early-stage non-small cell lung cancer. CDR3 DNA: TGTGCCAGCAGCCCCGACGGATACGAGCAGTACTTC. Encoded protein: CASSPDGYEQYF.